A few counts support the clone carrying this TCR beta chain. The protocol was immunoSEQ multiplex PCR, while the TCRdb copy is restricted to in-frame clones and leaves out a portion. The sample carries about 22,000 clones, less than 85% recorded once. This entry comes from a study of ipilimumab plus nivolumab after autologous stem cell transplantation. The CDR3 is 16 residues long. CDR1 is SGHNT and CDR2 is YYREEE in the germline V gene (reference sequence). Trimming cost V 1 base and J 2 bases; bases outside gene matches: 4. This TCR was sampled from a male donor with diffuse large B-cell lymphoma. The starting material was PBMCs, obtained in a trial of ipilimumab plus nivolumab as post-transplant consolidation. This rearrangement joins TRBV5-4 to TRBJ2-3, with 10 nucleotides matching TRBD2. The CDR3 loop is CASSLSSGSLTDTQYF. CDR3 DNA: TGTGCCAGCAGCTTGTCTAGCGGGAGTCTCACAGATACGCAGTATTTT.